This is a list of T cell receptor beta chains from one sample in a study of breast tumors, draining lymph nodes, adjacent tissues. TCRdb re-called the multiplex PCR reads through MiXCR, storing one row per CDR3 protein. The table has some 14,000 distinct CDR3 sequences, roughly 60% seen once. Specimen: tumor-adjacent breast tissue. The receptors shown here come from a female donor with breast cancer. Some clones in this sample may be carry-over from other donors' samples. Each CDR3 is given with its conserved first and last residue. D genes are given only for firm matches. Size is stated for part of the rows, as once, few or many counts, or as a class when the clone is expanded.

>TRBJ2-7|NA|few|TRBV10-3
CAISEPYQGTKGEQYF
TGTGCCATCAGTGAGCCTTACCAAGGGACCAAAGGCGAGCAGTACTTC
>TRBJ2-7|TRBD2|NA|TRBV19
CASSTTGGSYEQYF
TGTGCCAGTAGTACAACGGGAGGTAGCTACGAGCAGTACTTC
>TRBJ2-7|TRBD1|NA|TRBV29-1
CSAGQSSYEQYF
TGCAGCGCGGGACAGAGCTCCTACGAGCAGTACTTC
>TRBJ2-3|TRBD2|NA|TRBV20-1
CSARDPGTSGSTDMQYF
TGCAGTGCTAGAGATCCGGGGACTAGCGGGAGCACAGATATGCAGTATTTT
>TRBJ1-2|TRBD1|medium-sized|TRBV7-2
CASSQSGTGGSTF
TGTGCCAGCAGCCAATCCGGGACAGGGGGTTCCACCTTC
>TRBJ2-3|TRBD1|once|TRBV19
CASSLMAGGATDTQYF
TGTGCCAGTAGTCTTATGGCAGGGGGCGCCACAGATACGCAGTATTTT
>TRBJ2-7|TRBD2|NA|TRBV15
CATSRVDGRFGEQYF
TGTGCCACCAGCAGAGTGGACGGGAGGTTCGGCGAGCAGTACTTC
>TRBJ1-5|NA|once|TRBV19
CASRNPGTNNQPQHF
TGTGCCAGTAGAAACCCCGGGACGAACAATCAGCCCCAGCATTTT
>TRBJ2-2|NA|medium-sized|TRBV4-3
CASSLGGGELFF
TGCGCCAGCAGCCTTGGGGGGGGGGAGCTGTTTTTT
>TRBJ1-5|NA|NA|TRBV20-1
CSASGQQYSNQPQHF
TGCAGTGCCAGCGGGCAGCAATATAGCAATCAGCCCCAGCATTTT
>TRBJ1-2|NA|NA|TRBV2
CASSYSAGANGYTF
TGTGCCAGCAGTTATAGTGCAGGGGCTAATGGCTACACCTTC
>TRBJ1-4|NA|NA|TRBV9
CASSLEVKEKLFF
TGTGCCAGCAGCTTAGAAGTCAAAGAAAAACTGTTTTTC
>TRBJ2-1|NA|NA|TRBV4-3
CASSATGWYEQFF
TGCGCCAGCAGCGCAACAGGGTGGTATGAGCAGTTCTTC